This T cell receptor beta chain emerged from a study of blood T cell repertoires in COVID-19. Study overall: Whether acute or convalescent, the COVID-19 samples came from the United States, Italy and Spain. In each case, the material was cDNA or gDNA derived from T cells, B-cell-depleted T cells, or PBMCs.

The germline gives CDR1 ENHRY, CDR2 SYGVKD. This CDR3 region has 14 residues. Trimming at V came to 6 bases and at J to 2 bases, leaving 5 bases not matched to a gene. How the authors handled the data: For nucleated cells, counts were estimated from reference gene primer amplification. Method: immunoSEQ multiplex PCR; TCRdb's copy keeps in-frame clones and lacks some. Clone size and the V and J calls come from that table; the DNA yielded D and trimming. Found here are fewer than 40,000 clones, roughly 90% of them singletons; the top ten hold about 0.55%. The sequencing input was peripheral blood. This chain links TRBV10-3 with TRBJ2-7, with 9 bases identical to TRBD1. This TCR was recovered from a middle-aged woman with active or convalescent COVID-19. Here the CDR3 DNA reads TGTGCCATCAGCGCCGGGACAGGGACCTACGAGCAGTACTTC. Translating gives CAISAGTGTYEQYF.